This T cell receptor beta chain comes out of a study of vaccination and CD4 T cells after COVID-19. Study-level information: Convalescent individuals numbered four females and six males, two being Hispanic. Post-vaccination specimens were collected at a median of roughly 69 days following dose two (range 14 to 241). Cells received overlapping spike peptides from SARS-CoV-2, HCoV-NL63, HCoV-OC43 and HCoV-229E as stimulation.

CD4+ T cells that had been cultured provided DNA sequenced with the Oncomine TCR Beta short-read assay. TCRdb re-analysed the PCR reads in MiXCR, keeping a single row per CDR3 protein. The sample has approximately 14,000 distinct CDR3 sequences, around a third seen once. Noted treatment: roughly 11-day PBMC culture with coronavirus spike peptide pools or control peptides (ViraFEST assay). CDR3 size: 14 residues. V gave up 3 bases and J gave up 3 bases, with 10 bases separating them. Germline CDR1 ENHRY, CDR2 SYGVKD. In this sample, this clonotype turned up a few times. What it recognizes is unknown. The sequencing sample was made of cultured CD4+ T cells from blood. The TCR sequence derives from a human donor with COVID-19. The J gene is TRBJ2-3, the V gene TRBV10-3; D is ambiguous. CDR3 amino acids: CAISDVDITDTQYF. DNA of the CDR3: TGTGCCATCAGTGACGTAGACATTACAGATACGCAGTATTTT.